This TCR beta chain was documented in a study of T cell repertoires in cytomegalovirus infection (dated by TCRdb to between 2018 and 2020). Regarding the complete study: The peptide stimulations were aimed at well-studied HLA-B-restricted epitopes as well as recently identified HLA-C-restricted CMV epitopes, whose presentation resists viral immunomodulation. Because public TCR beta signatures pointed to carriage of CMV infection together with the matching HLA type, the HLA type of each donor mattered for the analysis.

This clonotype is classified as medium-sized (0.01 to 0.1%). It has no known antigen specificity. A junction end diverges from the germline sequence, so it may reflect a read error. The sequencer listed for this sample is Illumina HiSeq 1500. The raw public data were reprocessed by TCRdb itself: fastp quality trimming at Q25, MiXCR clonotype calling, in-frame beta chains only. Rows matching on CDR3 protein sequence are summarized as one entry with the most common DNA and genes. The sample yields 26,000 or so distinct CDR3 sequences; around 19% were counted once. The ten top clones hold about four fifths of the sample. Points the paper makes about the study in general: The ex vivo response was dominated by HLA-C-restricted CMV-specific TCR beta clonotypes, and the single most frequent clonotype in two of eight donors was supplied by these HLA-C-restricted clonotypes. In both this cohort and an independent approximately 350-donor cohort, the cumulative frequency of public TCR beta family members distinguished carriers of CMV infection plus the relevant HLA type.

Taken from cysteine to phenylalanine, the CDR3 has 17 residues. The entry retains the CDR3 DNA only, 51 bases that are in frame from base 1. CDR1 and CDR2 were assigned from the germline V gene (reference sequence) as LNHNV and YYDKDF. Per the publication, the treatment or condition label means: in vitro stimulation with specific CMV peptide epitopes to enrich CMV-specific T cells. The sample in question was CD8+ T cells from cultured PBMCs, obtained from culture after CMV antigen stimulation. The chain was built from TRBV15 and TRBJ2-2; a weak D assignment points to TRBD2 (5 bases agree). This TCR was sampled from a human donor in good health (CMV status not recorded). Some clones in this sample may be carry-over from other donors' samples. The DNA sequence is given as TGTGCCACCAGCGGAGAGGAGGAGGTCTTGAACACCGGGGAGCTGTTTTTT. Translated, it reads CATSGEEEVLNTGELFF. The CDR3, completed at both ends by the reference TRBV15 and TRBJ2-2 genes, gives the full variable domain DAMVIQNPRYQVTQFGKPVTLSCSQTLNHNVMYWYQQKSSQAPKLLFHYYDKDFNNEADTPDNFQSRRPNTSFCFLDIRSPGLGDTAMYLCATSGEEEVLNTGELFFGEGSRLTVL.